Presented here are 22 T cell receptor beta chains from one specimen sequenced in a study of T cell responses to AZD1222 COVID-19 vaccine. TCRdb's copy holds only in-frame clones and misses some; the assay was immunoSEQ multiplex PCR. The sample includes under 140,000 clones, roughly 89% of them seen just once. This specimen was peripheral blood, taken 28 days after the second AZD1222 dose. The receptors derive from an adult who received the AZD1222 COVID-19 vaccine.

The V and J genes are TRBV5-1 and TRBJ1-4; 9 nucleotides match TRBD1. This CDR3 has 15 residues. The V gene end was trimmed by 4 bases and the J gene end by 8 bases; junction bases not matched to a gene: 9. Germline V gives CDR1 SGHRS, CDR2 YFSETQ. The CDR3 sequence is CASSPGRDREEKLFF. The CDR3 coding sequence is TGCGCCAGCAGCCCTGGCAGGGACAGGGAGGAAAAACTGTTTTTT.

The CDR3 loop is CASSQGQQPHQPQHF. In DNA form, the CDR3 reads TGTGCCAGCAGCCAAGGGCAACAGCCGCATCAGCCCCAGCATTTT. The chain joins TRBV3-1 (or the pseudogene TRBV3-2) to TRBJ1-5; no definite D call. The CDR3 length is 15 residues. V lost 1 base and J 5 bases, leaving 12 bases between the germline ends. Germline V gene data show CDR1 as LGHDT and CDR2 as YNNKEL (reference sequence).

This clone occurred once. The chain is built from TRBV5-1 and TRBJ2-3; D might be TRBD1 (6 bases). The CDR3 covers 14 residues. Trimming removed 2 bases from V and 5 bases from J, with 12 bases in between. In germline, CDR1 is SGHRS, CDR2 YFSETQ. The CDR3: CASSLQGVEDTQYF. The DNA for the CDR3 is TGCGCCAGCAGCTTACAGGGCGTGGAAGATACGCAGTATTTT.

Only a few counts were recorded for this clone. This rearrangement joins TRBV19 to TRBJ1-1; D unclear. Trimming pared 5 bases from V and 0 bases from J, leaving 16 bases between. The CDR3 has 16 amino acids. Germline V gene data show CDR1 as LNHDA and CDR2 as SQIVND (reference sequence). CDR3 nucleotides: TGTGCCAGTAGTGAAGGAGGCAGAACCCTGAACACTGAAGCTTTCTTT. This gives the protein CASSEGGRTLNTEAFF.

The CDR3 sequence: CASSRSTGGTGNTIYF. The CDR3 nucleotides are TGTGCCAGCAGCCGCTCGACAGGGGGGACTGGAAACACCATATATTTT. This chain links TRBV6-2 or TRBV6-3 with TRBJ1-3; TRBD1 matches at 9 bases. CDR1 MNHEY and CDR2 SVGEGT come from the germline V gene. This CDR3 contains 16 residues. Trimming took 6 bases from V and 2 from J; bases not matched to a gene: 8.

This chain joins TRBV19 and TRBJ1-2, with D possibly TRBD1 on 5 matching bases. Trimming took 3 bases from V and 5 from J, leaving 13 bases between them. Germline lookup yields CDR1 LNHDA and CDR2 SQIVND (reference sequence). This CDR3 region has 14 residues. DNA of the CDR3: TGTGCCAGTAGTATCCAGGGAGGTACTTATGGCTACACCTTC. Its translation is CASSIQGGTYGYTF.

This chain uses TRBV11-2 with TRBJ2-7; 8 bases align to TRBD2. The junction had 16 bases not matched to a gene; V was cut back by 3 bases and J by 6 bases. The CDR3 totals 17 residues. CDR1 and CDR2 (germline): SGHAT, FQNNGV. CDR3 loop: CASSFVAGGASPGEQYF. The CDR3 bases are TGTGCCAGCAGCTTCGTTGCGGGAGGAGCTTCTCCAGGCGAGCAGTACTTC.

The V and J genes are TRBV6-1 and TRBJ1-1; TRBD1 aligns across 7 bases. CDR1 MNHNS and CDR2 SASEGT come from the germline V gene. Losses at the gene ends were 3 bases for V and 10 bases for J; bases not matched to a gene: 14. The CDR3 has 15 residues. The CDR3 DNA sequence: TGTGCCAGCAGTGATGTAACCATTACAGGGGCGAGAGCTTTCTTT. It codes for CASSDVTITGARAFF.

The chain is built from TRBV4-1 and TRBJ2-6; no clear D. This CDR3 is built from 16 residues. Trimming took off 2 bases at V and 0 bases at J, with 8 bases between the two ends. The germline V gene has CDR1 MGHRA and CDR2 YSYEKL. CDR3 DNA sequence: TGCGCCAGCAGCCAAAACCTCAACTCTGGGGCCAACGTCCTGACTTTC. It specifies CASSQNLNSGANVLTF.

The chain is built from TRBV14 and TRBJ2-5, with TRBD1 matching over 7 bases. This CDR3 comprises 18 residues. Trimming at V came to 5 bases and at J to 5 bases, leaving 20 bases not matched to a gene. Per the germline V gene, CDR1 is SGHDN and CDR2 is FVKESK. Written as DNA, the CDR3 is TGTGCCAGCAGCTCCAAAACCCGACAGGGCGGATATGGGGAGACCCAGTACTTC. Protein: CASSSKTRQGGYGETQYF.

J is TRBJ1-3 and V is TRBV30; no clear D gene. Germline CDR1 and CDR2: GTSNPN and SVGIG (reference sequence). This CDR3 comprises 17 residues. Trimming removed 3 bases at V and 0 bases at J, with 18 bases between. CDR3 amino acids: CAWREYSDWVSGNTIYF. CDR3 coding DNA: TGTGCCTGGAGAGAATACAGTGACTGGGTCTCTGGAAACACCATATATTTT.

The chain employs TRBV6-4 and TRBJ2-2; tentative D call: TRBD1 (6 bases). Per germline, CDR1 MRHNA and CDR2 SNTAGT. V shed 4 bases and J shed 4 bases, with 19 bases lying between them. This CDR3 has 17 residues. This CDR3 reads CASSAHWTERITGELFF. DNA for the CDR3: TGTGCCAGCAGTGCACACTGGACAGAAAGAATCACCGGGGAGCTGTTTTTT.

V usage is TRBV11-2 and J usage is TRBJ2-3; D remains unclear. Germline V CDR1 and CDR2: SGHAT, FQNNGV. With 8 bases removed from V and 5 bases from J, the gap between germline ends came to 5 bases. The CDR3 sequence is 10 residues long. CDR3: CASGIDTQYF. The CDR3 nucleotides read TGTGCCAGCGGGATAGATACGCAGTATTTT.

The rearrangement joins TRBV7-8 to TRBJ2-7; D is tentatively TRBD1 or TRBD2 (5 bases each). CDR1 is SGHVS and CDR2 is FQNEAQ in the germline V gene. The CDR3 extends over 16 amino acids. Trimming removed 4 bases at V and 0 bases at J, with 16 bases between. CDR3 residues: CASSSHRDASSYEQYF. For the CDR3, the DNA is TGTGCCAGCAGCTCACACCGGGACGCGAGCTCCTACGAGCAGTACTTC.

The chain carries TRBV29-1 and TRBJ1-5; D may be TRBD1 (6 bases). CDR1 is SQVTM and CDR2 is ANQGSEA in the germline V gene. V dropped 3 bases and J dropped 2 bases, with 8 bases sitting between them. The CDR3 is 13 residues long. CDR3 sequence: CSVDEGGNQPQHF. DNA for the CDR3: TGCAGCGTTGATGAGGGGGGCAATCAGCCCCAGCATTTT.

The CDR3 loop is CASSLDVGTATEAFF. In DNA form, the CDR3 reads TGTGCCAGCAGTTTAGATGTTGGGACGGCCACTGAAGCTTTCTTT. This chain links TRBV28 with TRBJ1-1; weak D call: TRBD1 (5 bases). V was pared by 2 bases and J by 4 bases, with 14 bases between. The CDR3 runs to 15 residues. The germline CDR1 and CDR2 sequences are MDHEN and SYDVKM. The complete variable domain, with remaining parts taken from reference TRBV28 and TRBJ1-1, reads DVKVTQSSRYLVKRTGEKVFLECVQDMDHENMFWYRQDPGLGLRLIYFSYDVKMKEKGDIPEGYSVSREKKERFSLILESASTNQTSMYLCASSLDVGTATEAFFGQGTRLTVV.

This clone turned up a few times. This rearrangement joins TRBV3-1 (or the pseudogene TRBV3-2) to TRBJ1-2, with a possible D match to TRBD1 (5 bases). The CDR3 has 14 residues. Germline CDR1 LGHDT, CDR2 YNNKEL (reference sequence). V shed 4 bases and J shed 4 bases, with 13 bases lying between them. The CDR3 reads CASSPTVFTYGYTF. The CDR3 DNA follows: TGTGCCAGCAGCCCGACAGTGTTTACCTATGGCTACACCTTC.

The J gene is TRBJ2-5, the V gene TRBV28, with a tentative D call TRBD2 (6 bases). The CDR3 contains 12 residues. V gave up 8 bases and J gave up 5 bases, with 12 bases separating them. The V gene's germline CDR1 is MDHEN and CDR2 SYDVKM. CDR3 protein: CASSLASETQYF. CDR3 DNA: TGTGCCAGCTCCCTAGCGTCGGAGACCCAGTACTTC.

The chain is built from TRBV6-5 and TRBJ2-1; 9 positions agree with TRBD2. Germline assignment: CDR1 MNHEY and CDR2 SVGAGI. V shed 7 bases and J 15 bases; nucleotides not matched to a gene: 13. CDR3 length equals 13 residues. CDR3 region: CASTSLAGNGVFF. CDR3 sequence (DNA): TGTGCCAGCACTTCCCTAGCGGGAAATGGCGTGTTCTTC.

The chain is built from TRBV6-2 or TRBV6-3 and TRBJ1-6; 7 bases match TRBD1. The V segment lost 0 bases and the J segment 0 bases; nucleotides outside the gene matches: 5. The germline gives CDR1 MNHEY, CDR2 SVGEGT. This CDR3 has 18 residues. The CDR3 nucleotides read TGTGCCAGCAGTTACTCCTCGACAGGGAGCTCCTATAATTCACCCCTCCACTTT. Translated, it gives CASSYSSTGSSYNSPLHF.

CDR3 nucleotides: TGCGCCAGCAGCCCACAGGGATCAGATACGCAGTATTTT. It yields the protein CASSPQGSDTQYF. V usage is TRBV5-1 and J usage is TRBJ2-3; possible D gene TRBD1, 6 bases. CDR3 length: 13 residues. Per germline, CDR1 SGHRS and CDR2 YFSETQ. V was trimmed by 4 bases and J by 4 bases, leaving 10 bases between them.

V and J are TRBV7-2 and TRBJ1-2; the D gene is possibly TRBD1 (5 bases). The V end lost 1 base, the J end lost 8 bases, and 11 bases lay between the germline ends. The CDR3 is 13 residues long. CDR1 SGHTA and CDR2 FQGNSA come from the germline V gene. This CDR3 reads CASSLDQGRGYTF. CDR3 bases: TGTGCCAGCAGCTTAGATCAGGGTAGAGGCTACACCTTC.